One TCR beta chain is described in this entry. The record originates from a study of blood T cell repertoires in COVID-19. Authors' processing steps: Amplification of reference gene primers was used by the study to estimate nucleated cell counts. TCRdb keeps only in-frame clones here, not all; method: immunoSEQ multiplex PCR. The V and J calls and the clone size are those of that table, but D and trimming were determined from the DNA. Of 130,000 to 150,000 clones listed, 70% to 85% are singletons. Trimming pared 0 bases from V and 6 bases from J, leaving 10 bases between. There are 14 residues in the CDR3. Per germline, CDR1 SGHRS and CDR2 YFSETQ.

The chain carries TRBV5-1 and TRBJ1-5; D not resolved. The TCR sequence derives from a woman aged 80 or over in a cohort sampled during active or convalescent COVID-19. Sequencing was performed on peripheral blood. CDR3 sequence: CASSLASGGQPQHF. The CDR3 DNA follows: TGCGCCAGCAGCTTGGCCTCGGGAGGTCAGCCCCAGCATTTT.